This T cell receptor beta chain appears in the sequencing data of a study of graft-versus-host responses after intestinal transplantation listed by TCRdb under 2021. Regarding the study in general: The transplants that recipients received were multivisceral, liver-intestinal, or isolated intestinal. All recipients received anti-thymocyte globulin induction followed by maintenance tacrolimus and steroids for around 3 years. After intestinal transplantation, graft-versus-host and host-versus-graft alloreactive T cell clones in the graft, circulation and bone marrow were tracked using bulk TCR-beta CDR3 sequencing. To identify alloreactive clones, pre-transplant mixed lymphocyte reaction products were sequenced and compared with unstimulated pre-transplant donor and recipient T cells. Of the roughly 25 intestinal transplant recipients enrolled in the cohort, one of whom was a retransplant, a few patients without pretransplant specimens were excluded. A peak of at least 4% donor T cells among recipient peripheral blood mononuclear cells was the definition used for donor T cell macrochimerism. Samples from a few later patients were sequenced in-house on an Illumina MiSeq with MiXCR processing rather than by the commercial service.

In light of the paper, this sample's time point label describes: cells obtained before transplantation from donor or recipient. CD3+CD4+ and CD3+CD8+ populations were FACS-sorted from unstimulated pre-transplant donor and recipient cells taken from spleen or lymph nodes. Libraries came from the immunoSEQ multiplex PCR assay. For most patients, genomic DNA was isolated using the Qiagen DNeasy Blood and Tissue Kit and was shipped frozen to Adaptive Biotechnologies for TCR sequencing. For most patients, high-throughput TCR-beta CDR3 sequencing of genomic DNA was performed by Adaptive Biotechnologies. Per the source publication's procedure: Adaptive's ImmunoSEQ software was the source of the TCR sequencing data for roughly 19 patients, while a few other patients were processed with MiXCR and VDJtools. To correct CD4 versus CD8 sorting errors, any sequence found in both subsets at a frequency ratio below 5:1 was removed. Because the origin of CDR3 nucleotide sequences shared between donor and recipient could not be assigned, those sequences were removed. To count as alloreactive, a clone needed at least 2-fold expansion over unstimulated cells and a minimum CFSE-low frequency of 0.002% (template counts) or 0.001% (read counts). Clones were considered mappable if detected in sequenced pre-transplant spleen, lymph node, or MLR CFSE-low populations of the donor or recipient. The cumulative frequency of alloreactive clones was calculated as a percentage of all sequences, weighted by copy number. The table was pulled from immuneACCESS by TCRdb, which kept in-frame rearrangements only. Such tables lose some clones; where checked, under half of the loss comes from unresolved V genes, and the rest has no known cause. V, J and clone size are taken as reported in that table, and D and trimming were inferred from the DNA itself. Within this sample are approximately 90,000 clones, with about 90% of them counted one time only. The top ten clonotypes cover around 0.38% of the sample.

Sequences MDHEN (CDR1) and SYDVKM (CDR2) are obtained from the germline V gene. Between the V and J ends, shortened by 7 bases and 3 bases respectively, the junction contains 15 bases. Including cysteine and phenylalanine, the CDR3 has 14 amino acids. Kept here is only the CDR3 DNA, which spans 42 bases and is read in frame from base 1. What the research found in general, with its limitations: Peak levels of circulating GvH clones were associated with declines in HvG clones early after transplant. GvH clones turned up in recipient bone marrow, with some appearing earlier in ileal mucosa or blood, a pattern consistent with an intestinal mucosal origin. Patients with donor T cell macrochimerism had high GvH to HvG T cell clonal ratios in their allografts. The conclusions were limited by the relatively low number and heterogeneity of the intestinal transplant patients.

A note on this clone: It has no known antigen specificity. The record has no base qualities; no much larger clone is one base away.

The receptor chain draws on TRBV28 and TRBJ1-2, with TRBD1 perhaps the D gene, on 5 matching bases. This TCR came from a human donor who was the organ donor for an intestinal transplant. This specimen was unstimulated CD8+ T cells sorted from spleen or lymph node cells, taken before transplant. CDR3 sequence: CASTTLTVDYGYTF. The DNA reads TGTGCCAGCACTACCTTGACAGTAGACTATGGCTACACCTTC.